One sample yielded the 26 T cell receptor beta chains listed below, sequenced in a study of blood T cell repertoires in COVID-19. Libraries were prepared by immunoSEQ multiplex PCR; TCRdb keeps only in-frame clonotypes and omits some of them. Of roughly 72,000 clones listed, roughly 80% are singletons. Sample: peripheral blood. The origin of the receptors is a woman aged 80 or older with acute or convalescent COVID-19.

The chain uses TRBV6-5 and TRBJ2-1; TRBD2 aligns across 10 bases. Germline CDR1 MNHEY, CDR2 SVGAGI. The V gene end was trimmed by 6 bases and the J gene end by 3 bases; junction bases not matched to a gene: 5. This CDR3 is 15 amino acids long. The CDR3: CASRTRTSGYNEQFF. For the CDR3, the DNA is TGTGCCAGCAGAACCCGGACTAGCGGCTACAATGAGCAGTTCTTC.

The genes are TRBV19 and TRBJ2-6; no clear D. The CDR3 sequence is 15 residues long. Germline V gene data show CDR1 as LNHDA and CDR2 as SQIVND (reference sequence). Trimming cost V 5 bases and J 0 bases, with 8 bases left between them. The CDR3 reads CASSDIYSGANVLTF. The CDR3 nucleotides read TGTGCCAGTAGTGACATCTACTCTGGGGCCAACGTCCTGACTTTC.

The chain is built from TRBV7-8 and TRBJ2-7; D ambiguous. The CDR3 has 15 amino acids. Per the germline V gene, CDR1 is SGHVS and CDR2 is FQNEAQ. V gave up 1 base and J gave up 4 bases, with 14 bases separating them. CDR3 sequence reads: CASSLVFTRRYEQYF. The CDR3 nucleotides are TGTGCCAGCAGCTTAGTCTTCACACGAAGATACGAGCAGTACTTC. Combining the CDR3 with reference TRBV7-8 and TRBJ2-7 gives the whole variable domain GAGVSQSPRYKVAKRGQDVALRCDPISGHVSLFWYQQALGQGPEFLTYFQNEAQLDKSGLPSDRFFAERPEGSVSTLKIQRTQQEDSAVYLCASSLVFTRRYEQYFGPGTRLTVT.

This clone was seen a few times. The CDR3 nucleotides read TGTGCCAGCAGGGGTTGGGACAGTGGGAGCAATCAGCCCCAGCATTTT. This codes for CASRGWDSGSNQPQHF. The chain joins TRBV2 to TRBJ1-5; the match to TRBD1 covers 7 bases. V lost 6 bases and J lost 1; bases outside the gene matches: 9. Per the germline V gene, CDR1 is SNHLY and CDR2 is FYNNEI. The length of the CDR3 is 16 residues.

The V and J genes are TRBV21-1 and TRBJ1-2; whether TRBD1, the table's D call, matches the DNA was not checked. TRBV21-1 is reported as a pseudogene. The CDR3 covers 15 residues. This CDR3 reads CASRPPGQRYYGYTF. The CDR3 nucleotides read TGTGCCAGCAGACCTCCGGGACAGAGATACTATGGCTACACCTTC.

This chain connects TRBV5-1 to TRBJ2-7; 9 nucleotides agree with TRBD2. Germline V gene sequence: CDR1 SGHRS, CDR2 YFSETQ. The V segment lost 0 bases and the J segment 0 bases; nucleotides outside the gene matches: 1. CDR3 length: 15 amino acids. The CDR3 reads CASSLVAGASYEQYF. The CDR3 DNA reads as TGCGCCAGCAGCTTGGTAGCGGGAGCCTCCTACGAGCAGTACTTC.

CDR3: CASSPRTVNYNEQFF. DNA of the CDR3: TGTGCCAGCTCACCCCGGACTGTTAATTACAATGAGCAGTTCTTC. The rearrangement links TRBV18 to TRBJ2-1, with D perhaps matching TRBD2 (5 bases). The CDR3 spans 15 residues. CDR1 KGHSH and CDR2 LQKENI come from the germline V gene. Trimming took 3 bases from V and 4 from J, leaving 13 bases between them.

This chain links TRBV27 with TRBJ2-7; TRBD2 is a possible D gene (5 bases). Per germline, CDR1 MNHEY and CDR2 SMNVEV (reference sequence). Trimming pared 6 bases from V and 0 bases from J, leaving 9 bases between. The CDR3 spans 13 residues. The CDR3 reads CASSLAFSYEQYF. In DNA, the CDR3 is TGTGCCAGCAGCCTAGCTTTCTCCTACGAGCAGTACTTC.

The chain couples TRBV25-1 to TRBJ2-3, with 8 bases identical to TRBD2. This CDR3 spans 16 amino acids. The germline V gene encodes CDR1 MGHDK and CDR2 SYGVNS. Germline trimming cut 4 bases from V and 0 bases from J; bases unmatched to any gene: 6. CDR3 sequence (DNA): TGTGCCAGCAGTGGGAGACTAGCGCTAAGCACAGATACGCAGTATTTT. This encodes CASSGRLALSTDTQYF.

The chain employs TRBV9 and TRBJ1-1, with 8 bases matching TRBD1. The CDR3 is 17 residues long. The V and J ends lost 0 bases and 13 bases, in that order; junction bases with no gene match: 20. CDR1 is SGDLS and CDR2 is YYNGEE in the germline V gene. The CDR3 sequence is CASSVALTLGQGTRLFF. The CDR3 region has the DNA TGTGCCAGCAGCGTAGCTCTTACGCTAGGACAGGGTACGCGTCTTTTCTTT.

This rearrangement joins TRBV10-3 to TRBJ2-1, with 9 bases matching TRBD2. This CDR3 comprises 17 residues. Germline V gene lookup returns CDR1 ENHRY and CDR2 SYGVKD. The J segment lost 7 bases and the V segment lost 2 bases, leaving 12 bases of the junction unmatched. In DNA, the CDR3 is TGTGCCATCAGTGAGCCGAGTGGGGTAGCGGGAGCGAATGAGCAGTTCTTC. Translating gives CAISEPSGVAGANEQFF.

The chain couples TRBV19 to TRBJ2-7; possible D gene TRBD1, 5 bases. The CDR3 covers 11 residues. Germline V gives CDR1 LNHDA, CDR2 SQIVND (reference sequence). The germline V and J ends were trimmed by 5 bases and 6 bases, with 8 bases remaining between them. CDR3 sequence: CASSQGAEQYF. The CDR3 DNA follows: TGTGCCAGTAGTCAAGGGGCCGAGCAGTACTTC.

The gene calls are TRBV19 and TRBJ2-7; 7 positions match TRBD1. This CDR3 comprises 13 residues. V lost 6 bases, J lost 5 bases, and 7 bases stayed unmatched. CDR1 LNHDA and CDR2 SQIVND come from the germline V gene (reference sequence). CDR3 in DNA: TGTGCCAGTAGCTTCTTACAGGGGAACGAGCAGTACTTC. Translation gives CASSFLQGNEQYF.

This chain connects TRBV15 to TRBJ2-7; the D gene is possibly TRBD1 (6 bases). The V gene's germline CDR1 is LNHNV and CDR2 YYDKDF (reference sequence). The CDR3 sequence is 15 residues long. V was clipped by 0 bases and J by 4 bases, with 13 bases between them. The CDR3 protein is CATSRETGRYYEQYF. As DNA, the CDR3 is TGTGCCACCAGCAGAGAGACAGGCCGGTATTACGAGCAGTACTTC. Using reference TRBV15 and TRBJ2-7 for the parts outside the CDR3, the full variable domain is DAMVIQNPRYQVTQFGKPVTLSCSQTLNHNVMYWYQQKSSQAPKLLFHYYDKDFNNEADTPDNFQSRRPNTSFCFLDIRSPGLGDTAMYLCATSRETGRYYEQYFGPGTRLTVT.

This chain's CDR3 is CASSFLTGSRGYTF. The CDR3 nucleotides read TGTGCCAGTAGTTTCTTGACAGGGTCTAGAGGCTACACCTTC. This chain links TRBV19 with TRBJ1-2; 7 bases map to TRBD1. The J segment lost 8 bases and the V segment lost 5 bases, leaving 11 bases of the junction unmatched. CDR3 length equals 14 residues. Germline CDR1 reads LNHDA; CDR2 reads SQIVND (reference sequence).

This chain links TRBV6-6 with TRBJ2-6, with D possibly TRBD1 on 5 matching bases. From germline, CDR1 is MNHNY and CDR2 SVGAGI (reference sequence). The CDR3 contains 16 residues. Between the trimmed V and J ends, which lost 0 bases and 3 bases, there was a span of 9 bases. CDR3 coding DNA: TGTGCCAGCAGTTACTCAAGGGGTAGTGGGGCCAACGTCCTGACTTTC. Protein: CASSYSRGSGANVLTF.

The J gene is TRBJ2-1, the V gene TRBV27; 11 bases are shared with TRBD2. Trimming removed 6 bases from V and 12 bases from J; junction bases left unmatched: 10. The CDR3 contains 14 residues. Germline CDR1 reads MNHEY; CDR2 reads SMNVEV (reference sequence). CDR3 residues: CASRTPGLAAAQFF. CDR3 nucleotides: TGTGCCAGCAGGACTCCGGGACTAGCGGCGGCGCAGTTCTTC.

This clone was seen a few times. The V gene is TRBV19, the J gene TRBJ2-3, with D possibly matching TRBD2 (5 bases). The CDR3 is made up of 14 amino acids. Germline V gene lookup returns CDR1 LNHDA and CDR2 SQIVND (reference sequence). V dropped 5 bases and J dropped 1 base, with 10 bases sitting between them. The CDR3 DNA is TGTGCCAGTAGTCCTGATAGCGGCACAGATACGCAGTATTTT. Translated, it gives CASSPDSGTDTQYF. The variable domain in full, with the rest retrieved from reference TRBV19 and TRBJ2-3, is DGGITQSPKYLFRKEGQNVTLSCEQNLNHDAMYWYRQDPGQGLRLIYYSQIVNDFQKGDIAEGYSVSREKKESFPLTVTSAQKNPTAFYLCASSPDSGTDTQYFGPGTRLTVL.

This clone was found once. This rearrangement joins TRBV6-2 or TRBV6-3 to TRBJ2-1, with 9 bases that match TRBD2. Germline loops: CDR1 MNHEY, CDR2 SVGEGT. Trimming at V came to 2 bases and at J to 1 base, leaving 9 bases not matched to a gene. The CDR3 is 18 amino acids. CDR3 residues: CASSYPRGRGLSYNEQFF. The CDR3 DNA is TGTGCCAGCAGTTACCCGCGCGGGAGGGGTCTTTCCTACAATGAGCAGTTCTTC.

This sequence joins TRBV27 and TRBJ2-2, with 10 nucleotides matching TRBD2. The CDR3 length is 17 residues. Germline lookup yields CDR1 MNHEY and CDR2 SMNVEV (reference sequence). V dropped 6 bases and J dropped 7; count of bases not matched to a gene: 14. The CDR3 loop is CASRMILAGRPGGELFF. The DNA of the CDR3 is TGTGCCAGCAGAATGATACTAGCGGGGAGACCGGGCGGGGAGCTGTTTTTT.

The CDR3 coding sequence is TGTGCCACCAGTACAGGGATTCTATCCTACAATGAGCAGTTCTTC. Translated, it gives CATSTGILSYNEQFF. The rearrangement joins TRBV24-1 to TRBJ2-1, with a tentative D call TRBD1 (6 bases). The CDR3 consists of 15 residues. V was pared by 6 bases and J by 1 base, with 12 bases between. Looked up from germline, CDR1 is KGHDR and CDR2 is SFDVKD.

The sample holds a few counts of this clone. The chain links TRBV19 to TRBJ2-7; no definite D call. The V and J ends lost 3 bases and 4 bases respectively, with 13 bases between them. This CDR3 contains 14 residues. Germline V CDR1 and CDR2: LNHDA, SQIVND (reference sequence). The CDR3 nucleotides are TGTGCCAGTAGTATTAGAAGTAACGGGTACGAGCAGTACTTC. Protein product: CASSIRSNGYEQYF.

The chain employs TRBV7-9 and TRBJ1-1; 8 bases match TRBD1. V lost 4 bases to trimming and J lost 4 bases; unmatched junction nucleotides: 5. CDR1 is SEHNR and CDR2 is FQNEAQ in the germline V gene (reference sequence). The CDR3 totals 14 residues. CDR3 loop: CASSSQGASTEAFF. In nucleotides, the CDR3 is TGTGCCAGCAGCTCTCAGGGGGCTAGCACTGAAGCTTTCTTT.

This chain joins TRBV30 and TRBJ2-3; D remains ambiguous. The CDR3 extends over 11 amino acids. The V and J ends lost 6 bases and 2 bases respectively, with 6 bases between them. Germline loops: CDR1 GTSNPN, CDR2 SVGIG (reference sequence). DNA of the CDR3: TGTGCCTGTCGAGCCACAGATACGCAGTATTTT. Encoded protein: CACRATDTQYF.

The genes are TRBV6-5 and TRBJ1-3, with TRBD1 identical over 7 bases. There are 15 residues in the CDR3. Germline CDR1 reads MNHEY; CDR2 reads SVGAGI. J lost 0 bases, V lost 4 bases, and 3 bases had no gene match. This CDR3 is CASSSTGFSGNTIYF. CDR3 sequence (DNA): TGTGCCAGCAGTTCGACAGGGTTCTCTGGAAACACCATATATTTT.

The V and J genes are TRBV5-1 and TRBJ1-3; perhaps TRBD1 as D (6 bases). The germline gives CDR1 SGHRS, CDR2 YFSETQ. The CDR3 runs 16 residues. With 0 bases removed from V and 6 bases from J, the gap between germline ends came to 16 bases. The CDR3 loop is CASSLGTATWTNTIYF. CDR3 sequence (DNA): TGCGCCAGCAGCTTGGGGACAGCGACTTGGACAAACACCATATATTTT.